This is a list of T cell receptor beta chains from one sample in a study of T cell clones after liver transplantation. This table comes from immunoSEQ multiplex PCR, and its TCRdb copy is limited to in-frame clones, with some not included. The data show tens of thousands of clones, 86% seen once. The material sequenced was CD8+ T cells from blood, taken 12 months after liver transplant. These receptors originate from a human patient who received a liver transplant. Some T cells may originate from the graft donor. Each CDR3 is given with its conserved first and last residue. Fields, in order: clone size, J gene, V gene, D gene, CDR3 DNA, CDR3 protein. A D gene is named only where the DNA matches it firmly. Expanded clones get a size class; other rows say once, few or many, or leave the size out.

-	TRBJ1-2	TRBV28	TRBD1	TGTGCCAGCGCGGGACAGGGGGCTGACTATGGCTACACCTTC	CASAGQGADYGYTF
-	TRBJ1-1	TRBV28	TRBD1	TGTGCCAGCAATTTGGGACAGGGTTTCCGTACTGAAGCTTTCTTT	CASNLGQGFRTEAFF
-	TRBJ2-7	TRBV7-9	-	TGTGCCAGCAGCTTAGCGGGCGAGCAGTACTTC	CASSLAGEQYF
-	TRBJ2-5	TRBV5-1	TRBD2	TGCGCCAGCAGCCGGTGGGAGGGCCGGGAAGAGACCCAGTACTTC	CASSRWEGREETQYF
-	TRBJ2-7	TRBV28	TRBD1	TGTGCCACCCAATGGGGGACAGGTAACTCCTACGAGCAGTACTTC	CATQWGTGNSYEQYF
-	TRBJ1-5	TRBV30	-	TGTGCCTGGGCACTGGGGCCGGGACAGCCCCAGCATTTT	CAWALGPGQPQHF
-	TRBJ1-3	TRBV7-6	TRBD1	TGTGCCAGCAGCTCGAGCAGGGGGCAAGGAAACACCATATATTTT	CASSSSRGQGNTIYF
-	TRBJ1-1	TRBV28	TRBD1	TGTGCCAGCAGGCTCATTCGGGACCGGGACAGGATTGTCCACTCGAACACTGAAGCTTTCTTT	CASRLIRDRDRIVHSNTEAFF
-	TRBJ2-7	TRBV28	TRBD2	TGTGCCAGCAGTTCCGGGACTAGCGGGAGTGTCTCTCACTACGAGCAGTACTTC	CASSSGTSGSVSHYEQYF
-	TRBJ2-7	TRBV11-2	TRBD1	TGTGCCAGCAGCCCCGGACAGGGGGCGTCCGAGCAGTACTTC	CASSPGQGASEQYF
-	TRBJ1-1	TRBV6-1	-	TGTGCCAGCAGAATCGGGCGGGGGGAGGATGAAGCTTTCTTT	CASRIGRGEDEAFF
-	TRBJ2-7	TRBV4-1	-	TGCGCCAGCAGCCTCGGTGGACAGTTCGCCTACGAGCAGTACTTC	CASSLGGQFAYEQYF
-	TRBJ2-7	TRBV28	TRBD1	TGTGCCAGCAGCTCCGGGACAGTCTCCTACGAGCAGTACTTC	CASSSGTVSYEQYF
-	TRBJ1-1	TRBV28	-	TGTGCCAGCAGTCCGGCGCCAGAGATGAACACTGAAGCTTTCTTT	CASSPAPEMNTEAFF
-	TRBJ2-1	TRBV27	-	TGTGCCAGCAGTTTATCTGGGGGCGGCAATGAGCAGTTCTTC	CASSLSGGGNEQFF
-	TRBJ2-7	TRBV19	TRBD2	TGTGCCAGTACCCGGACTAGCGGCTTCTACGAGCAGTACTTC	CASTRTSGFYEQYF
-	TRBJ1-2	TRBV27	-	TGTGCCAGCAGTTCCCTGACAGGCTATGGCTACACCTTC	CASSSLTGYGYTF
-	TRBJ1-1	TRBV7-9	-	TGTGCCAGCAGCCCCAACTTCCGAACCAACACTGAAGCTTTCTTT	CASSPNFRTNTEAFF
few	TRBJ1-5	TRBV11-2	-	TGTGCCAGCAGCTTAGAGGGGGACAATCAGCCCCAGCATTTT	CASSLEGDNQPQHF
-	TRBJ2-7	TRBV5-1	-	TGCGCCAGCAGCTTGGATAGCAGCCCCTACGAGCAGTACTTC	CASSLDSSPYEQYF
-	TRBJ2-1	TRBV19	-	TGTGCCAGTAGTAAGGGGGAGAGCTCCTACAATGAGCAGTTCTTC	CASSKGESSYNEQFF
few	TRBJ1-5	TRBV2	-	TGTGCCAGCAGGGGGTACTCTCCGGGACTCAATCAGCCCCAGCATTTT	CASRGYSPGLNQPQHF
-	TRBJ1-4	TRBV7-8	-	TGTGCCAGCAGCTTAGAGCGGGGTGTAGAGGAAAAACTGTTTTTT	CASSLERGVEEKLFF
-	TRBJ1-1	TRBV28	-	TGTGCCAGCAGCCTCTCGATTGACGGGGGGACCACTGAAGCTTTCTTT	CASSLSIDGGTTEAFF
-	TRBJ2-7	TRBV10-3	TRBD1	TGTGCCATCAGTGATGTCGAGACAGGGGACACCTACGAGCAGTACTTC	CAISDVETGDTYEQYF
few	TRBJ1-2	TRBV7-9	TRBD1	TGTGCCAGCAGCTTAGGAGGGACAGTGATCTATGGCTACACCTTC	CASSLGGTVIYGYTF
-	TRBJ1-4	TRBV9	-	TGTGCCAGCAGCGGGCGGCTCCGGGGCGAAGGAGAAAAACTGTTTTTT	CASSGRLRGEGEKLFF